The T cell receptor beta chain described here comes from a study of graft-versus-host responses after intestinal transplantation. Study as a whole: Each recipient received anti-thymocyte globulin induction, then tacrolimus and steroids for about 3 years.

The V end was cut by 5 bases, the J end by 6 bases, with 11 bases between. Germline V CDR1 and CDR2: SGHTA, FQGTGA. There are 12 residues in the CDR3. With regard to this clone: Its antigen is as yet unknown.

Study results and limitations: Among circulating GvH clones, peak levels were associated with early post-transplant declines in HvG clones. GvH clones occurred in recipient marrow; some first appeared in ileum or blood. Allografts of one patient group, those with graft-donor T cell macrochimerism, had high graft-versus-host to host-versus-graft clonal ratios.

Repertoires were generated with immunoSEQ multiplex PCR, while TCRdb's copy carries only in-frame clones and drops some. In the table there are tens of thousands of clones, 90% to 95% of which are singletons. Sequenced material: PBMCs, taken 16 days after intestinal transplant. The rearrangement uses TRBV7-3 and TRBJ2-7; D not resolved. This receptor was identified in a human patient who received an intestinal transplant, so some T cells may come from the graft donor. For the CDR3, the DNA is TGTGCCAGCAGCCCATCCACGGGCGAGCAGTACTTC. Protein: CASSPSTGEQYF.